The entry below describes one T cell receptor beta chain. Its cognate antigen is unknown. With V trimmed by 7 bases and J by 4 bases, 7 bases remained unmatched. The CDR3 has 14 amino acids. TCRdb reprocessed the 5' RACE reads with MiXCR, giving one entry per CDR3 protein. The repertoire holds about 520,000 distinct CDR3 sequences, with about 20% as singletons. This entry comes from a study of identical twins. Points from the study as a whole: Researchers reported weaker excess twin sharing in beta out-of-frame sequences.

The sample was also reused in another study, on T cells expressing NK-cell markers. That investigation notes: An anti-gamma-delta TCR antibody restricted sorting to alpha-beta TCR T cells in several experiments.

Sequencing was carried out using CD4+ T cells sorted from blood. This clonotype was obtained from a woman aged 18-29 years in good health. V is TRBV12-3 or TRBV12-4 and J is TRBJ2-7; 10 bases match TRBD1. Written as DNA, the CDR3 is TGTGCCAGCACCCAGACAGGGGGCGGGTACGAGCAGTACTTC. Protein sequence: CASTQTGGGYEQYF.